This T cell receptor (beta chain) was sequenced for a study of blood T cell repertoires in COVID-19. Germline lookup yields CDR1 SGHNT and CDR2 YENEEA. The length of the CDR3 is 15 residues. V shed 6 bases, J shed 6 bases, and the junction held 6 bases outside the gene matches. Original methodology: Reference gene primer amplification in the assay estimated nucleated cell counts. The method was immunoSEQ multiplex PCR; TCRdb's version includes in-frame clones alone and lacks a portion of them. D and trimming come from the DNA, and the V and J calls and clone size come from that table. The repertoire consists of approximately 220,000 clones, with 83% occurring once and the leading ten covering about 3.9%. Living in 20 to 30 US areas, the participants were between about 18 and 100 years of age. A case of COVID-19 had been met by exposed participants within 2 weeks before study entry.

This receptor was identified in a woman aged 40 to 55 who had been exposed to COVID-19. Material: PBMCs or T cells enriched from blood (not recorded which). This chain links TRBV11-3 with TRBJ2-1; 12 nucleotides align to TRBD2. As DNA, the CDR3 is TGTGCCAGCAGTCCTAGCGGGGGGGCGGGCAATGAGCAGTTCTTC. Protein sequence: CASSPSGGAGNEQFF.